The 28 T cell receptor beta chains below come from one sample, sequenced in a study of blood T cells in healthy people across ages. A sample-barcoded 5' primer and a J-beta primer mix were used in a second PCR of roughly 6 to 11 cycles. Using its own MiXCR run on the 5' RACE reads, TCRdb lists one record per CDR3 protein. In the table there are 540,000 or so distinct CDR3 sequences, around 48% of which are singletons. Material: blood. The receptors were gathered from an elderly man in good health.

The chain is built from TRBV7-9 and TRBJ2-1, with D perhaps matching TRBD1 (6 bases). This CDR3 has 13 residues. Germline V lookup: CDR1 SEHNR, CDR2 FQNEAQ (reference sequence). Between the trimmed V and J ends, which lost 4 bases and 5 bases, there was a span of 9 bases. The CDR3 DNA reads as TGTGCCAGCAGCTCTTACAGGGACAATGAGCAGTTCTTC. Translated: CASSSYRDNEQFF.

A single count supports this clonotype. The V call is TRBV5-1, the J call TRBJ2-1; the D is unclear. V was cut by 2 bases and J by 9 bases, with 12 bases left in between. Germline assignment: CDR1 SGHRS and CDR2 YFSETQ. This CDR3 region has 13 residues. This CDR3 is CASSFQASSEQFF. The CDR3 DNA sequence: TGCGCCAGCAGCTTCCAGGCGTCGTCTGAGCAGTTCTTC.

The rearrangement links TRBV11-1 to TRBJ1-4; D might be TRBD1 (5 bases). Germline loops: CDR1 SGHAT, CDR2 FQDESV (reference sequence). With 5 bases removed from V and 6 bases from J, the gap between germline ends came to 16 bases. This CDR3 region has 15 residues. The DNA of the CDR3 is TGTGCCAGCAGCGTACCGGGACTGAAGGATGAAAAACTGTTTTTT. This codes for CASSVPGLKDEKLFF.

With respect to this clonotype: The junction differs from germline at one of its ends, possibly a read error. The chain uses TRBV7-7 and TRBJ1-2; 8 bases match TRBD1. Germline V gives CDR1 SSHAT, CDR2 FNYEAQ (reference sequence). This CDR3 is 17 amino acids long. The DNA of the CDR3 is TGTGCTAGCAGCCAGACAGGGGCCTGGGACGCTAACTATGGCTACACCTTC. This translates into CASSQTGAWDANYGYTF.

V gene TRBV20-1 combines with J gene TRBJ2-5, with TRBD2 matching over 10 bases. Germline V gene data show CDR1 as DFQATT and CDR2 as SNEGSKA (reference sequence). This CDR3 has 14 residues. J was trimmed by 0 bases and V by 7 bases; bases with no gene match: 5. Written as DNA, the CDR3 is TGCAGTGTCCCACTAGCGGGGTACCAAGAGACCCAGTACTTC. Protein: CSVPLAGYQETQYF.

This clonotype was seen a few times. This chain uses TRBV5-5 with TRBJ2-3; the D is unclear. The V end was cut by 0 bases, the J end by 2 bases, with 7 bases between. This CDR3 is 14 amino acids long. Germline CDR1 and CDR2: SGHKS and YYEKEE (reference sequence). The CDR3 spells CASSLDGITDTQYF. DNA for the CDR3: TGTGCCAGCAGCTTGGACGGCATCACAGATACGCAGTATTTT.

The rearrangement links TRBV7-9 to TRBJ2-4; D might be TRBD1 (5 bases). The assigned J gene may be wrong: the sequence end matches TRBJ2-7 better. This CDR3 has 13 residues. The germline V gene has CDR1 SEHNR and CDR2 FQNEAQ (reference sequence). The CDR3 reads CASSLKGLREQYF. The CDR3 DNA follows: TGTGCCAGCAGCTTAAAGGGGCTGCGCGAGCAGTACTTC.

On this clonotype itself: Its ends do not fully match the called genes, so a read error is possible. This chain connects TRBV6-2 or TRBV6-3 to TRBJ2-7, with TRBD2 identical over 7 bases. The CDR3 is made up of 13 amino acids. The germline gives CDR1 MNHEY, CDR2 SVGEGT. The CDR3 sequence: CASVRGDQYGQYF. DNA for the CDR3: TGTGCCAGCGTTCGGGGGGATCAGTACGGGCAGTACTTC.

For the CDR3, the DNA is TGCGCCAGCAGCTTACGGCTAGCGAGGGATGAGCAGTTCTTC. As protein: CASSLRLARDEQFF. The chain carries TRBV5-1 and TRBJ2-1; D is possibly TRBD2 (6 bases). The CDR3 consists of 14 residues. Germline values: CDR1 SGHRS, CDR2 YFSETQ. The V gene lost 2 bases and the J gene lost 8 bases, with 14 bases spanning the gap.

This chain's CDR3 is CASSPSREWELFF. CDR3 nucleotide sequence: TGCGCCAGCAGCCCCAGCCGTGAGTGGGAGCTGTTTTTT. The V and J genes are TRBV4-1 and TRBJ2-2; D remains unclear. The CDR3 has 13 residues. The ends were cut back, 4 bases at V and 9 bases at J, with 12 bases in the middle. Germline V CDR1 and CDR2: MGHRA, YSYEKL.

On this clonotype itself: This sequence may be a read error, since a much larger clone differs from it by one base. The chain links TRBV6-5 to TRBJ2-5; D might be TRBD1 (6 bases). Germline V lookup: CDR1 MNHEY, CDR2 SVGAGI. This CDR3 has 15 residues. DNA for the CDR3: TGTGCCAGCAATTCGGAACGTGACAGGCAAGGGACCCAGTACTTC. It yields the protein CASNSERDRQGTQYF.

The chain joins TRBV7-9 to TRBJ2-3; D remains unclear. The CDR3 has 16 residues. CDR1 is SEHNR, CDR2 FQNEAQ, per germline (reference sequence). Trimming left V 0 bases short and J 2 bases short, with 12 bases between. The CDR3 bases are TGTGCCAGCAGCTTAGCTGGCTTGCGGAACACAGATACGCAGTATTTT. Translated: CASSLAGLRNTDTQYF. Filled out from reference TRBV7-9 and TRBJ2-3, the complete variable domain reads DTGVSQNPRHKITKRGQNVTFRCDPISEHNRLYWYRQTLGQGPEFLTYFQNEAQLEKSRLLSDRFSAERPKGSFSTLEIQRTEQGDSAMYLCASSLAGLRNTDTQYFGPGTRLTVL.

This clonotype has only one observation. The chain recombines TRBV3-1 with TRBJ2-7; TRBD2 matches at 9 bases. The V and J ends lost 0 bases and 6 bases, in that order; junction bases with no gene match: 9. The CDR3 covers 16 residues. Germline-derived CDR1 and CDR2 are LGHDT and YNNKEL (reference sequence). Here the CDR3 reads CASSQELAGSSGEQYF. CDR3 nucleotide sequence: TGTGCCAGCAGCCAAGAGCTAGCGGGGTCCTCGGGCGAGCAGTACTTC.

The CDR3 coding sequence is TGTGCCAGCAGCCTGGGACTCCTCATCAATGAGCAGTACTTC. Translated: CASSLGLLINEQYF. J is TRBJ2-7 and V is TRBV11-2, with D possibly matching TRBD2 (6 bases). V was cut by 5 bases and J by 7 bases, with 18 bases left in between. The CDR3 has 14 residues. In germline, CDR1 is SGHAT, CDR2 FQNNGV.

The gene calls are TRBV9 and TRBJ2-5; either TRBD1 or TRBD2 may supply D (5 bases each). Germline loops: CDR1 SGDLS, CDR2 YYNGEE. The CDR3 has 15 amino acids. Trimming shortened V by 6 bases and J by 7 bases, and 22 bases separated the two germline ends. CDR3 sequence (DNA): TGTGCCAGCAACCCGACCCCGGACACCCGGGGGACCCAGTACTTC. Translation gives CASNPTPDTRGTQYF.

About this clonotype: Germline and junction disagree at one end, which may indicate a read error. V usage is TRBV6-5 and J usage is TRBJ1-1; D may be TRBD1 (6 bases). Germline V CDR1 and CDR2: MNHEY, SVGAGI. The CDR3 extends over 14 amino acids. This CDR3 reads CASSDRFGFSEAFF. The CDR3 DNA follows: TGTGCAAGCAGTGACAGGTTCGGTTTCTCTGAAGCTTTCTTT.

The chain couples TRBV4-3 to TRBJ1-1; D gene ambiguous. CDR1 and CDR2 (germline): LGHNA, YSLEER. The V and J ends lost 0 bases and 6 bases respectively, with 14 bases between them. The CDR3 runs 15 residues. The CDR3 reads CASSQDHVLPPEAFF. Written as DNA, the CDR3 is TGCGCCAGCAGCCAAGATCACGTCTTACCTCCTGAAGCTTTCTTT.

Note on this clonotype: Being one base from a much bigger clone, this may be a read error. The chain is built from TRBV29-1 and TRBJ2-1; D remains unclear. Germline values: CDR1 SQVTM, CDR2 ANQGSEA. The CDR3 extends over 11 amino acids. CDR3 loop: CSGEAGYEQFF. For the CDR3, the DNA is TGCAGCGGTGAAGCAGGCTATGAGCAGTTCTTC.

This chain uses TRBV5-1 with TRBJ2-1; possibly TRBD1 for D (5 bases). Germline CDR1 SGHRS, CDR2 YFSETQ. CDR3 length equals 13 residues. The V end lost 4 bases, the J end lost 5 bases, and 10 bases lay between the germline ends. The CDR3 DNA reads as TGCGCCAGCAGCAGGAACAGGAACAATGAGCAGTTCTTC. Translated, it gives CASSRNRNNEQFF.

This chain joins TRBV20-1 and TRBJ2-1; TRBD2 matches 14 bases. CDR1 is DFQATT, CDR2 SNEGSKA, per germline (reference sequence). V lost 5 bases and J lost 5; bases outside the gene matches: 5. The CDR3 is made up of 15 amino acids. CDR3 in amino acids: CSARRLAGGNNEQFF. The CDR3 DNA reads as TGCAGTGCTCGTCGACTAGCGGGGGGGAACAATGAGCAGTTCTTC.

This clonotype has a single count. This chain connects TRBV7-2 to TRBJ1-2; D is unresolved. Trimming stripped 3 bases from V and 6 bases from J, with 11 bases between. Germline V gene sequence: CDR1 SGHTA, CDR2 FQGNSA. The CDR3 is 13 amino acids. The CDR3 region is CASSLPGINGYTF. Here the CDR3 DNA reads TGTGCCAGCAGCTTGCCAGGCATAAATGGCTACACCTTC.

CDR3 region: CASSGPGGASYNEQFF. CDR3 DNA: TGTGCCAGCAGTGGCCCGGGCGGGGCGTCCTACAATGAGCAGTTCTTC. The chain carries TRBV6-2 or TRBV6-3 and TRBJ2-1; D perhaps matches TRBD2 (6 bases). Germline CDR1 reads MNHEY; CDR2 reads SVGEGT. This CDR3 has 16 amino acids. Trimming cost V 5 bases and J 1 base, with 15 bases left between them.

The J gene is TRBJ2-1, the V gene TRBV29-1; 7 nucleotides align to TRBD1. Germline V gives CDR1 SQVTM, CDR2 ANQGSEA. The CDR3 sequence is 12 residues long. CDR3 amino acids: CTVRDSKNEQFF. The DNA for the CDR3 is TGCACCGTCCGGGACAGCAAGAATGAGCAGTTCTTC.

The V and J genes are TRBV21-1 and TRBJ2-6; no DNA check was done on the table's D call, TRBD1. TRBV21-1 counts as a pseudogene. The CDR3 covers 17 residues. The DNA of the CDR3 is TGTGCCAGCGATCCTGGACAGGCGAGCTCTGGGGCCAACGTCCTGACTTTC. Its translation: CASDPGQASSGANVLTF.

As for this clonotype: A much larger clonotype is one base distant, so this may be a read error. V usage is TRBV6-5 and J usage is TRBJ1-4; D is undetermined. The CDR3 consists of 14 residues. The germline CDR1 and CDR2 sequences are MNHEY and SVGAGI. The V and J ends lost 6 bases and 4 bases respectively, with 12 bases between them. The CDR3 DNA follows: TGTGCCAGCAGCCTTGACGGGAATAATGAAAAACTGTTTTTT. Residues: CASSLDGNNEKLFF.

The chain recombines TRBV9 with TRBJ2-5, with 8 positions matching TRBD2. After removal of 4 bases from V and 11 bases from J, the junction contained 16 bases not matched to a gene. Germline V CDR1 and CDR2: SGDLS, YYNGEE. The CDR3 consists of 15 residues. The CDR3 protein is CASSLDGPGAGEQYF. The CDR3 DNA follows: TGTGCCAGCAGCTTGGATGGTCCGGGAGCGGGGGAGCAGTACTTC.

The rearrangement uses TRBV7-2 and TRBJ1-5; maybe TRBD1 (5 bases). The CDR3 sequence is 14 residues long. The germline CDR1 and CDR2 sequences are SGHTA and FQGNSA. V lost 3 bases and J lost 6, with 12 bases in between. The CDR3 reads CASSFQGSGQPQHF. The CDR3 coding sequence is TGTGCCAGCAGCTTTCAGGGCTCGGGTCAGCCCCAGCATTTT. Variable domain in full (rest from reference TRBV7-2 and TRBJ1-5): GAGVSQSPSNKVTEKGKDVELRCDPISGHTALYWYRQSLGQGLEFLIYFQGNSAPDKSGLPSDRFSAERTGGSVSTLTIQRTQQEDSAVYLCASSFQGSGQPQHFGDGTRLSIL.

Points on this clonotype: The junction does not match germline at one end; this may be a read error. This chain connects TRBV4-1 to TRBJ2-7, with D hard to call. CDR3 length: 16 residues. Germline-derived CDR1 and CDR2 are MGHRA and YSYEKL. DNA for the CDR3: TGCGCCAGCAGCCAAGACGGCACGGCCCTCTCCTATGAGCAGTACTTC. This translates into CASSQDGTALSYEQYF.